A single sample is the source of the 20 T cell receptor beta chains below, sequenced in a study of molecular identifiers for immune sequencing clone quantification. TCRdb itself ran the PCR reads through MiXCR, one entry per CDR3 protein. The sample comprises about half a million distinct CDR3 sequences, around 25% of which are singletons, and 0.7% to 0.9% rests with the top ten. Sequenced sample: naive CD8+ T cells from blood, with Jurkat cell RNA spiked in. Specified subset: FACS-sorted CD8+CD4-CCR7+CD45RA+ naive T cells. Every receptor here comes from a human donor in good health. Some libraries in this study had Jurkat cell RNA spiked in.

This clonotype was seen only a few times. V gene TRBV9 combines with J gene TRBJ2-5; D is undetermined. CDR3 length equals 13 residues. Per germline, CDR1 SGDLS and CDR2 YYNGEE. The V end was cut by 4 bases, the J end by 5 bases, with 12 bases between. This CDR3 is CASSPPLYETQYF. CDR3 nucleotide sequence: TGTGCCAGCAGCCCACCCCTGTATGAGACCCAGTACTTC.

In regard to this clonotype: One end of the junction does not line up with germline, which may come from a read error. The chain is built from TRBV20-1 and TRBJ2-3; 9 bases agree with TRBD1. The CDR3 contains 15 residues. Germline V gene sequence: CDR1 DFQATT, CDR2 SNEGSKA (reference sequence). The CDR3 loop is CSAGDRTGAADTQYF. The CDR3 DNA is TGCAGTGCTGGAGACCGGACAGGGGCGGCAGATACGCAGTATTTT.

Of note for this clonotype: One end of the junction varies from germline; a read error may be responsible. This chain uses TRBV4-3 with TRBJ1-1; D perhaps matches TRBD1 (5 bases). This CDR3 is built from 13 residues. Germline lookup yields CDR1 LGHNA and CDR2 YSLEER. The CDR3 bases are TGCGCCAGCGGCCAAGGGGTCCACACTGAAGCTTTCTTT. Its translation: CASGQGVHTEAFF.

Comment on this clonotype: A much larger clone lies a single base off, so this may be a read error. The rearrangement joins TRBV20-1 to TRBJ2-3; 14 nucleotides match TRBD2. CDR1 is DFQATT, CDR2 SNEGSKA, per germline (reference sequence). The CDR3 length is 18 residues. The trim removed 4 bases at V and 2 bases at J, leaving 11 bases unmatched. In DNA form, the CDR3 reads TGCAGTGCTATTTCCGGGACTAGCGGGAGCGGGCACACAGATACGCAGTATTTT. Translating it yields CSAISGTSGSGHTDTQYF.

The table lists this clonotype with a few counts. This chain connects TRBV29-1 to TRBJ1-2, with a weak D call TRBD1 (5 bases). Trimming took 0 bases from V and 8 from J, leaving 19 bases between them. The CDR3 is 15 residues long. Germline V lookup: CDR1 SQVTM, CDR2 ANQGSEA. CDR3 DNA sequence: TGCAGCGTTGAAGACGGGGGGAGGTGGGGGTTCGGCTACACCTTC. It specifies CSVEDGGRWGFGYTF.

This clonotype was detected ten times or more. This chain connects TRBV7-9 to TRBJ1-1, with a weak D call TRBD1 (5 bases). Germline V lookup: CDR1 SEHNR, CDR2 FQNEAQ (reference sequence). The CDR3 covers 14 residues. V was clipped by 5 bases and J by 8 bases, with 18 bases between them. CDR3 in amino acids: CASSPLGREGEAFF. CDR3 coding DNA: TGTGCCAGCAGCCCACTGGGCAGGGAAGGGGAAGCTTTCTTT.

This clonotype was seen a handful of times. V is TRBV27 and J is TRBJ2-3; TRBD1 agrees at 10 bases. V lost 5 bases to trimming and J lost 2 bases; unmatched junction nucleotides: 7. The CDR3 is 16 amino acids. Germline CDR1 reads MNHEY; CDR2 reads SMNVEV (reference sequence). The CDR3 DNA follows: TGTGCCAGCAGTACCTGGACAGGGGGGTTCACAGATACGCAGTATTTT. It translates to CASSTWTGGFTDTQYF.

A word on this clonotype: This may come from a read error, since a much larger clone is one base off. The rearrangement links TRBV5-3 to TRBJ2-7; tentatively, D is TRBD1 (5 bases). TRBV5-3 is identified as an open reading frame with a role that is uncertain. Trimming stripped 9 bases from V and 9 bases from J, with 22 bases between. This CDR3 has 13 residues. CDR3 DNA: TGTGCCAACAGCTTGGCGGACACACCTCGGCAGTACTTC. Its protein product is CANSLADTPRQYF.

This clonotype was detected many times. This chain joins TRBV4-3 and TRBJ1-1; 10 nucleotides line up with TRBD1. Germline lookup yields CDR1 LGHNA and CDR2 YSLEER. This CDR3 contains 15 residues. The ends lost 3 bases at V and 6 bases at J; junction bases unmatched: 7. CDR3 in DNA: TGCGCCAGCAGCCAGATAGACAGGGGGCGTCCTGAAGCTTTCTTT. Protein product: CASSQIDRGRPEAFF.

This clonotype showed up just a few times. The rearrangement uses TRBV3-1 and TRBJ2-7; D assignment may be TRBD1 or TRBD2 (5 bases each). V gave up 3 bases and J gave up 1 base, with 16 bases separating them. CDR1 LGHDT and CDR2 YNNKEL come from the germline V gene (reference sequence). The CDR3 has 16 amino acids. The DNA for the CDR3 is TGTGCCAGCAGCCATCCAGCCGGGACGGGGTCCTACGAGCAGTACTTC. Its protein is CASSHPAGTGSYEQYF.

This clonotype was counted between two and nine times. This chain links TRBV4-1 with TRBJ2-7; D gene ambiguous. From germline, CDR1 is MGHRA and CDR2 YSYEKL. Trimming pared 1 base from V and 1 base from J, leaving 14 bases between. The CDR3 totals 16 residues. The DNA for the CDR3 is TGCGCCAGCAGCCAAGCCCCAAGGGTCGAATCCTACGAGCAGTACTTC. It translates to CASSQAPRVESYEQYF.

This clonotype was picked up a small number of times. The J gene is TRBJ2-5, the V gene TRBV5-8, with D possibly TRBD1 on 5 matching bases. The V gene lost 5 bases and the J gene lost 2 bases, with 16 bases spanning the gap. The germline CDR1 and CDR2 sequences are SGHTS and YDEGEE. This CDR3 comprises 15 residues. The CDR3 nucleotides are TGTGCCAGCAGTCCCGGTGTCAGGGATCAAGAGACCCAGTACTTC. As protein: CASSPGVRDQETQYF.

Note on this clonotype: A much larger clone differs from this one at a single base, so this may be a read error. The chain links TRBV28 to TRBJ1-1; D gene ambiguous. Germline V lookup: CDR1 MDHEN, CDR2 SYDVKM. The CDR3 extends over 14 amino acids. The chain's CDR3 is CAGSEVLGVGEAFF. Written as DNA, the CDR3 is TGTGCCGGCAGCGAGGTATTAGGCGTTGGTGAAGCTTTCTTT.

Regarding this clonotype: This could be a read error, since a much larger clone is one nucleotide away. The chain recombines TRBV29-1 with TRBJ2-2, with D perhaps TRBD1 or TRBD2 (5 bases each). This CDR3 is 13 amino acids long. In germline, CDR1 is SQVTM, CDR2 ANQGSEA. The CDR3 reads CSVEGGWTGELVF. The CDR3 coding sequence is TGCAGCGTTGAAGGGGGCTGGACCGGGGAGCTGGTTTTT.

For this clonotype: Sequence at one end of the junction differs from germline and may be a read error. CDR3 in DNA: TGTGCCAGCAGTTTCGGGAAGGGACTCCTACAAGGGACCCAGTACTTC. Its translation is CASSFGKGLLQGTQYF. The chain is built from TRBV28 and TRBJ2-5, with TRBD2 as a possible D gene (6 bases). The CDR3 consists of 16 residues. Germline values: CDR1 MDHEN, CDR2 SYDVKM.

The rearrangement links TRBV28 to TRBJ1-1; 9 nucleotides align to TRBD1. CDR3 length equals 14 residues. Looked up from germline, CDR1 is MDHEN and CDR2 is SYDVKM. Losses at the gene ends were 6 bases for V and 5 bases for J; bases not matched to a gene: 7. The CDR3 reads CASSNRGPGTEAFF. The DNA for the CDR3 is TGTGCCAGCAGCAACAGGGGGCCAGGTACTGAAGCTTTCTTT.

The chain uses TRBV20-1 and TRBJ1-5; a weak D match, TRBD1 (6 bases). From germline, CDR1 is DFQATT and CDR2 SNEGSKA (reference sequence). The CDR3 is 17 amino acids. The germline V and J ends were trimmed by 6 bases and 0 bases, with 21 bases remaining between them. CDR3 sequence reads: CSASVGGPRYSNQPQHF. The CDR3 DNA sequence: TGCAGTGCCAGCGTCGGGGGGCCCCGGTATAGCAATCAGCCCCAGCATTTT.

The sample holds many counts of this clonotype. The chain recombines TRBV20-1 with TRBJ1-5, with D unclear. The length of the CDR3 is 15 residues. The V end lost 0 bases, the J end lost 1 base, and 10 bases lay between the germline ends. CDR1 is DFQATT, CDR2 SNEGSKA, per germline (reference sequence). The CDR3 here is CSARDFYESNQPQHF. The CDR3 DNA reads as TGCAGTGCTAGAGATTTCTACGAGAGCAATCAGCCCCAGCATTTT.

This clonotype was picked up one time. Compared with germline, one end of the junction differs, possibly owing to a read error. The gene calls are TRBV7-3 and TRBJ2-5, with TRBD2 identical over 7 bases. CDR3 length: 16 amino acids. CDR1 is SGHTA and CDR2 is FQGTGA in the germline V gene. The CDR3 bases are TGTGCCAGCAGCTCCCCGGGACTAACGGGAATAAAGACCCAATACTTC. As protein: CASSSPGLTGIKTQYF.

On this clonotype itself: A much larger clone sits a single nucleotide away, making a read error possible. The V and J genes are TRBV4-3 and TRBJ2-7; D perhaps matches TRBD1 (6 bases). The CDR3 has 16 amino acids. The germline CDR1 and CDR2 sequences are LGHNA and YSLEER. The CDR3 DNA reads as TGCGCCAGCAGCCAGGGCGCCCAGGGGAGCTCCTACGAGCAGAACTTC. Translated: CASSQGAQGSSYEQNF.